Below are 11 T cell receptor beta chains sequenced from a single sample in a study of Graves' ophthalmopathy and Graves' hyperthyroidism. Amplification targeted the TCR beta CDR3 regions, with RNA transcripts as the source material. HTBI primers were used in a first-round RT-PCR, which preceded a second-round multiplex PCR. TCRdb itself ran the multiplex PCR reads through MiXCR, one entry per CDR3 protein. Of 650,000 to 900,000 distinct CDR3 sequences listed, 40% are singletons. The sequenced sample consisted of peripheral blood. The source is an adult man with Graves' ophthalmopathy.

This clonotype was picked up many times. CDR3 nucleotide sequence: TGTGCCAGCAGCATGCAGCCGAACACCGGGGAGCTGTTTTTT. Translation: CASSMQPNTGELFF. The chain joins TRBV7-9 to TRBJ2-2; D unclear. The CDR3 runs to 14 residues. Germline assignment: CDR1 SEHNR and CDR2 FQNEAQ (reference sequence). V lost 5 bases and J lost 0, with 7 bases in between.

This clonotype was found a few times. The chain combines TRBV5-8 with TRBJ2-5; 8 bases align to TRBD2. The CDR3 runs 14 residues. Germline CDR1 SGHTS, CDR2 YDEGEE. The J segment lost 4 bases and the V segment lost 4 bases, leaving 6 bases of the junction unmatched. This chain's CDR3 is CASSPGLVTETQYF. The DNA of the CDR3 is TGTGCCAGCAGCCCGGGACTAGTAACAGAGACCCAGTACTTC.

This clonotype was seen repeatedly, ten times or more. V is TRBV19 and J is TRBJ2-6, with D unresolved. Germline CDR1 is LNHDA and CDR2 is SQIVND (reference sequence). The CDR3 runs 16 residues. V shed 6 bases and J shed 0 bases, with 12 bases lying between them. The DNA of the CDR3 is TGTGCCAGTAGGGCGTGGGTTAGCTCTGGGGCCAACGTCCTGACTTTC. This codes for CASRAWVSSGANVLTF.

The chain recombines TRBV7-8 with TRBJ2-5, with D possibly being TRBD2 (6 bases). Trimming shortened V by 5 bases and J by 1 base, and 17 bases separated the two germline ends. CDR3 length equals 16 residues. Per germline, CDR1 SGHVS and CDR2 FQNEAQ. The CDR3 region is CASSQVGGGGQETQYF. CDR3 sequence (DNA): TGTGCCAGCAGCCAAGTGGGGGGTGGGGGCCAAGAGACCCAGTACTTC.

There are a few counts of this clonotype. The chain combines TRBV2 with TRBJ1-1; D remains unclear. V lost 5 bases, J lost 3 bases, and 7 bases lay in between. From germline, CDR1 is SNHLY and CDR2 FYNNEI. The CDR3 is 12 amino acids. The CDR3 loop is CASSYSDTEAFF. In DNA, the CDR3 is TGTGCCAGCAGTTATAGCGACACTGAAGCTTTCTTT.

The chain joins TRBV25-1 to TRBJ1-4, with 7 bases fitting TRBD1. The V gene's germline CDR1 is MGHDK and CDR2 SYGVNS. The ends lost 5 bases at V and 11 bases at J; junction bases unmatched: 17. The CDR3 loop spans 16 amino acids. The CDR3 spells CASSSQPTGQTPKLFF. The CDR3 DNA reads TGTGCCAGCAGTTCACAACCGACAGGGCAAACTCCCAAACTGTTTTTT.

This clonotype turned up a few times. The V gene is TRBV20-1, the J gene TRBJ2-7; the D gene is possibly TRBD2 (6 bases). Germline V CDR1 and CDR2: DFQATT, SNEGSKA (reference sequence). V dropped 5 bases and J dropped 6 bases, with 23 bases sitting between them. CDR3 length: 15 residues. CDR3 DNA sequence: TGCAGTGCTCGATCAACTAGCATCTCGTCCGTCGAGCAGTACTTC. Translation gives CSARSTSISSVEQYF.

The V gene is TRBV7-3, the J gene TRBJ2-5; D gene unclear. The length of the CDR3 is 10 residues. The germline V gene encodes CDR1 SGHTA and CDR2 FQGTGA. In DNA form, the CDR3 reads TGTGCTTCTAGGACGGAGACCCAGTACTTC. Its translation is CASRTETQYF. Full variable domain (remainder filled in from reference TRBV7-3 and TRBJ2-5): GAGVSQTPSNKVTEKGKYVELRCDPISGHTALYWYRQSLGQGPEFLIYFQGTGAADDSGLPNDRFFAVRPEGSVSTLKIQRTERGDSAVYLCASRTETQYFGPGTRLLVL.

Points on this clonotype: Compared with germline, one end of the junction differs, possibly owing to a read error. The chain links TRBV7-9 to TRBJ2-2; the D gene is possibly TRBD1 (6 bases). The CDR3 contains 14 residues. Germline CDR1 reads SEHNR; CDR2 reads FQNEAQ (reference sequence). CDR3 protein: CASSSRGTTGELFF. In nucleotides, the CDR3 is TGCGCCAGCAGCTCGAGGGGGACCACCGGGGAGCTGTTTTTT.

In its sample, this clonotype was seen a few times. The chain recombines TRBV7-9 with TRBJ1-2, with 8 bases identical to TRBD1. The CDR3 loop spans 16 amino acids. V shed 2 bases and J 5 bases; nucleotides not matched to a gene: 10. Germline-derived CDR1 and CDR2 are SEHNR and FQNEAQ (reference sequence). This chain's CDR3 is CASSLIAGTGIYGYTF. The CDR3 DNA follows: TGTGCCAGCAGCTTAATAGCCGGGACAGGCATTTATGGCTACACCTTC.

As regards this clonotype: This clone may be a read error of a much larger clone one base away. V is TRBV10-3 and J is TRBJ1-2; perhaps TRBD1 as D (5 bases). The V end lost 3 bases, the J end lost 8 bases, and 16 bases lay between the germline ends. Germline CDR1 ENHRY, CDR2 SYGVKD. The length of the CDR3 is 14 residues. The DNA of the CDR3 is TGTGCCATCAGTGATAATTTAGGGGCGCTAGGCTACACCTTC. Translation: CAISDNLGALGYTF.